Sequencing of this T cell receptor (beta chain) was carried out in a study of cytomegalovirus exposure and HLA in healthy donors. Whole-study context: HLA-typed donors were the source of about 85 million unique TCRs, which an early data release held.

In germline, CDR1 is MNHEY, CDR2 SVGAGI. The V end lost 3 bases, the J end lost 8 bases, and 13 bases lay between the germline ends. This CDR3 spans 13 amino acids. Details on this clone: The identical CDR3 is also encoded by other nucleotide sequences in the sample.

The PCR had 60 Vbeta and 13 Jbeta primers. Sequencing was performed with immunoSEQ multiplex PCR; in TCRdb, only in-frame clones are kept and a portion is missing. The sample lists about 120,000 clones, more than 55% occurring once. This receptor was obtained from a man aged 18-30 years in good health and CMV-seronegative. J is TRBJ1-1 and V is TRBV6-5; a weak D match, TRBD1 (5 bases). Sample: PBMCs. CDR3 in DNA: TGTGCCAGCAGTTATAGGGGTCTCACCGAAGCTTTCTTT. Amino acid sequence: CASSYRGLTEAFF.